The 26 T cell receptor beta chains presented below share a single source sample, sequenced in a study of blood T cell repertoires in COVID-19. Using immunoSEQ multiplex PCR, the repertoire was profiled, and TCRdb retains in-frame clones only, with some absent. This table holds around 380,000 clones, more than 65% found once. Source material: peripheral blood. The receptors derive from a human donor with acute or convalescent COVID-19. The donor label of this sample is uncertain.

The chain joins TRBV21-1 to TRBJ1-2; the table's D call, TRBD1, was not checked against the DNA. TRBV21-1 is flagged as a pseudogene. CDR3 size: 16 residues. CDR3 protein: CASSVTILTGSTGYTF. DNA for the CDR3: TGTGCCAGCAGCGTCACAATCCTAACAGGGTCCACTGGCTACACCTTC.

The chain joins TRBV7-6 to TRBJ1-5, with 8 bases that match TRBD1. There are 16 residues in the CDR3. Per germline, CDR1 SGHVS and CDR2 FNYEAQ. V shed 2 bases and J 6 bases; nucleotides not matched to a gene: 9. CDR3 sequence reads: CASSLNPAGGGQPQHF. For the CDR3, the DNA is TGTGCCAGCAGCTTAAACCCGGCAGGGGGCGGTCAGCCCCAGCATTTT.

This clone was seen a few times. The chain employs TRBV19 and TRBJ2-2; TRBD1 agrees at 7 bases. Germline CDR1 is LNHDA and CDR2 is SQIVND (reference sequence). The CDR3 has 14 residues. The CDR3 DNA follows: TGTGCTTCAAGCAGGGACAGGAACACCGGGGAGCTGTTTTTT. It specifies CASSRDRNTGELFF.

The V call is TRBV12-3 or TRBV12-4, the J call TRBJ1-1; TRBD1 matches 8 bases. V shed 4 bases, J shed 5 bases, and the junction held 3 bases outside the gene matches. This CDR3 spans 13 amino acids. CDR3 protein: CASSSTGGTEAFF. The CDR3 bases are TGTGCCAGCAGTTCTACAGGGGGGACTGAAGCTTTCTTT.

This chain uses TRBV5-1 with TRBJ1-1; TRBD1 matches 9 bases. Germline CDR1 and CDR2: SGHRS and YFSETQ. V lost 3 bases and J lost 3; bases outside the gene matches: 3. This CDR3 region has 14 residues. The CDR3 reads CASSSDRGYTEAFF. The DNA for the CDR3 is TGCGCCAGCAGCTCGGACAGGGGTTACACTGAAGCTTTCTTT.

This chain links TRBV5-5 with TRBJ2-3; D is perhaps TRBD2 (5 bases). The germline gives CDR1 SGHKS, CDR2 YYEKEE (reference sequence). The CDR3 has 15 amino acids. V gave up 0 bases and J gave up 4 bases, with 12 bases separating them. CDR3 sequence: CASSLGPTRPDTQYF. DNA of the CDR3: TGTGCCAGCAGCTTGGGACCCACTAGGCCAGATACGCAGTATTTT. Variable domain in full (rest from reference TRBV5-5 and TRBJ2-3): DAGVTQSPTHLIKTRGQQVTLRCSPISGHKSVSWYQQVLGQGPQFIFQYYEKEERGRGNFPDRFSARQFPNYSSELNVNALLLGDSALYLCASSLGPTRPDTQYFGPGTRLTVL.

DNA for the CDR3: TGTGCCAGCAGCTTAGCGCGGAGTGGAAACACCATATATTTT. Its translation: CASSLARSGNTIYF. The chain is built from TRBV7-8 and TRBJ1-3, with D unresolved. CDR1 and CDR2 (germline): SGHVS, FQNEAQ. The CDR3 is 14 residues long. V was pared by 0 bases and J by 3 bases, with 6 bases between.

This chain joins TRBV5-1 and TRBJ1-1, with 12 bases matching TRBD1. The CDR3 consists of 18 residues. Trimming removed 3 bases from V and 1 base from J; junction bases left unmatched: 10. Germline V gene lookup returns CDR1 SGHRS and CDR2 YFSETQ. CDR3: CASSSHPGTGGTNTEAFF. DNA for the CDR3: TGCGCCAGCAGCTCCCATCCCGGGACAGGGGGCACGAACACTGAAGCTTTCTTT.

J is TRBJ1-2 and V is TRBV28, with D tentatively TRBD1 (5 bases). From germline, CDR1 is MDHEN and CDR2 SYDVKM. With 8 bases removed from V and 0 bases from J, the gap between germline ends came to 10 bases. The CDR3 has 13 residues. The CDR3 spells CASLDSANYGYTF. As DNA, the CDR3 is TGTGCCAGCCTTGACAGCGCTAACTATGGCTACACCTTC.

V gene TRBV10-1 combines with J gene TRBJ2-7; TRBD2 matches 7 bases. Per the germline V gene, CDR1 is WNHNN and CDR2 is SYGVQD (reference sequence). The length of the CDR3 is 14 residues. The V and J ends lost 1 base and 2 bases, in that order; junction bases with no gene match: 2. The DNA of the CDR3 is TGCGCCAGCAGTGAGTTCGGGAGGCCCTACGAGCAGTACTTC. Translated: CASSEFGRPYEQYF.

The chain links TRBV18 to TRBJ1-2; the match to TRBD1 covers 7 bases. Unmatched junction bases numbered 4, after V lost 4 bases and J lost 5 bases. CDR1 and CDR2 (germline): KGHSH, LQKENI. The CDR3 runs 13 residues. The DNA of the CDR3 is TGTGCCAGCTCACTTGACAGGGAGTATGGCTACACCTTC. Translating gives CASSLDREYGYTF.

V and J are TRBV30 and TRBJ2-1; 10 nucleotides match TRBD2. The junction had 4 bases not matched to a gene; V was cut back by 0 bases and J by 11 bases. The germline V gene has CDR1 GTSNPN and CDR2 SVGIG (reference sequence). The CDR3 runs 13 residues. The DNA for the CDR3 is TGTGCCTGGAGTGTACCTAGCGGGAGCCAGCAGTTCTTC. Protein sequence: CAWSVPSGSQQFF.

The chain combines TRBV2 with TRBJ2-2; 8 bases map to TRBD1. Germline V CDR1 and CDR2: SNHLY, FYNNEI. J was trimmed by 4 bases and V by 6 bases; bases with no gene match: 7. The CDR3 has 15 amino acids. Written as DNA, the CDR3 is TGTGCCAGCAGAACGGACAGGGCGGCCACCGGGGAGCTGTTTTTT. This translates into CASRTDRAATGELFF.

This clone appeared a few times. This chain links TRBV10-1 with TRBJ1-1; D possibly corresponds to TRBD1 (5 bases). Germline V gene sequence: CDR1 WNHNN, CDR2 SYGVQD (reference sequence). This CDR3 is built from 14 residues. The ends were cut back, 10 bases at V and 0 bases at J, with 15 bases in the middle. The CDR3, as DNA: TGCGCCACTACCTCCGGGGGTTTGAACACTGAAGCTTTCTTT. Protein sequence: CATTSGGLNTEAFF.

This clone was seen once. The chain combines TRBV12-2 with TRBJ2-1; whether TRBD2, the table's D call, matches the DNA was not checked. TRBV12-2 is termed a pseudogene. The CDR3 length is 18 residues. DNA of the CDR3: TGTGCAAGTCGCTTACACGGACTAGCGGGGACCCCCTACAATGAGCAGTTCTTC. Encoded protein: CASRLHGLAGTPYNEQFF.

The chain couples TRBV18 to TRBJ1-1, with D possibly matching TRBD1 (5 bases). There are 15 residues in the CDR3. Trimming removed 3 bases at V and 0 bases at J, with 11 bases between. CDR1 KGHSH and CDR2 LQKENI come from the germline V gene. CDR3 DNA: TGTGCCAGCTCACCTCAGGGCCCCATGAACACTGAAGCTTTCTTT. As protein: CASSPQGPMNTEAFF.

The chain combines TRBV30 with TRBJ1-2; TRBD1 agrees at 7 bases. CDR1 and CDR2 from the germline V gene are GTSNPN and SVGIG (reference sequence). The ends lost 0 bases at V and 5 bases at J; junction bases unmatched: 9. The CDR3 covers 15 residues. Here the CDR3 DNA reads TGTGCCTGGAGTGTAGGAGGGGGCGCCTCTTATGGCTACACCTTC. Its protein product is CAWSVGGGASYGYTF.

The J gene is TRBJ2-7, the V gene TRBV5-1; TRBD2 might be the D (7 bases). The CDR3 has 14 amino acids. Germline V gene sequence: CDR1 SGHRS, CDR2 YFSETQ. V lost 3 bases, J lost 6 bases, and 16 bases lay in between. The CDR3 nucleotides read TGCGCCAGCAGCTGGAGGGGGGGAGGCCGCGAGCAGTACTTC. Its protein is CASSWRGGGREQYF.

This clone was counted only a few times. The chain couples TRBV19 to TRBJ1-6, with D possibly TRBD1 on 5 matching bases. Per the germline V gene, CDR1 is LNHDA and CDR2 is SQIVND (reference sequence). V was clipped by 2 bases and J by 13 bases, with 18 bases between them. CDR3 length: 15 residues. CDR3 DNA sequence: TGTGCCAGTAGTATAAGAGGAGGGGCGGATAACCCCCTCCACTTT. Translated: CASSIRGGADNPLHF.

The rearrangement joins TRBV7-9 to TRBJ2-4; TRBD1 matches at 7 bases. V was clipped by 3 bases and J by 6 bases; unmatched bases: 5. The CDR3 totals 14 residues. Germline loops: CDR1 SEHNR, CDR2 FQNEAQ (reference sequence). CDR3 in DNA: TGTGCCAGCAGCTTTGAGACAGGGTCAAACATTCAGTACTTC. Its protein product is CASSFETGSNIQYF. Full variable domain (remainder filled in from reference TRBV7-9 and TRBJ2-4): DTGVSQNPRHKITKRGQNVTFRCDPISEHNRLYWYRQTLGQGPEFLTYFQNEAQLEKSRLLSDRFSAERPKGSFSTLEIQRTEQGDSAMYLCASSFETGSNIQYFGAGTRLSVL.

The chain uses TRBV2 and TRBJ2-7, with 15 bases fitting TRBD2. The CDR3 is 18 residues long. Trimming removed 3 bases from V and 0 bases from J; junction bases left unmatched: 6. The germline V gene encodes CDR1 SNHLY and CDR2 FYNNEI. In DNA form, the CDR3 reads TGTGCCAGCAGTGACCCTGGGACTAGCGGGAGGAGCTCCTACGAGCAGTACTTC. Translated, it gives CASSDPGTSGRSSYEQYF.

The genes are TRBV3-1 (or the pseudogene TRBV3-2) and TRBJ1-2; D is perhaps TRBD1 (5 bases). This CDR3 is 14 amino acids long. Germline assignment: CDR1 LGHDT and CDR2 YNNKEL (reference sequence). The V end was cut by 4 bases, the J end by 7 bases, with 16 bases between. In DNA, the CDR3 is TGTGCCAGCAGCCCAAATGGGGCAGCTGGTGGCTACACCTTC. Translated: CASSPNGAAGGYTF.

The chain has TRBV3-1 (or the pseudogene TRBV3-2) and TRBJ1-3, with D unresolved. CDR1 and CDR2 from the germline V gene are LGHDT and YNNKEL (reference sequence). V was cut by 3 bases and J by 0 bases, with 3 bases left in between. This CDR3 region has 13 residues. The CDR3 here is CASSHGSGNTIYF. The CDR3 DNA reads TGTGCCAGCAGCCACGGCTCTGGAAACACCATATATTTT.

In this sample, this clone turned up a few times. This chain links TRBV10-2 with TRBJ1-2; 8 bases align to TRBD1. The germline gives CDR1 WSHSY, CDR2 SAAADI. The V and J ends lost 4 bases and 4 bases, in that order; junction bases with no gene match: 14. The CDR3 length is 17 residues. The chain's CDR3 is CASSGRALPGGSYGYTF. CDR3 coding DNA: TGCGCCAGCAGTGGCCGTGCTCTTCCAGGGGGCAGCTATGGCTACACCTTC.

The table lists this clone with a few counts. This chain connects TRBV27 to TRBJ2-2, with TRBD2 matching 7 bases. Germline CDR1 and CDR2: MNHEY and SMNVEV (reference sequence). The trim removed 6 bases at V and 6 bases at J, leaving 10 bases unmatched. This CDR3 has 15 residues. The CDR3 is CASSSGGAKAGELFF. As DNA, the CDR3 is TGTGCCAGCAGCTCGGGAGGAGCGAAGGCCGGGGAGCTGTTTTTT.

The chain is built from TRBV19 and TRBJ1-1; the match to TRBD1 covers 9 bases. The CDR3 is made up of 16 amino acids. Germline CDR1 is LNHDA and CDR2 is SQIVND (reference sequence). The ends lost 5 bases at V and 0 bases at J; junction bases unmatched: 7. Here the CDR3 reads CASSPTGGLMNTEAFF. CDR3 bases: TGTGCCAGTAGTCCAACAGGGGGCCTTATGAACACTGAAGCTTTCTTT. The whole variable domain, remainder taken from reference TRBV19 and TRBJ1-1, is DGGITQSPKYLFRKEGQNVTLSCEQNLNHDAMYWYRQDPGQGLRLIYYSQIVNDFQKGDIAEGYSVSREKKESFPLTVTSAQKNPTAFYLCASSPTGGLMNTEAFFGQGTRLTVV.